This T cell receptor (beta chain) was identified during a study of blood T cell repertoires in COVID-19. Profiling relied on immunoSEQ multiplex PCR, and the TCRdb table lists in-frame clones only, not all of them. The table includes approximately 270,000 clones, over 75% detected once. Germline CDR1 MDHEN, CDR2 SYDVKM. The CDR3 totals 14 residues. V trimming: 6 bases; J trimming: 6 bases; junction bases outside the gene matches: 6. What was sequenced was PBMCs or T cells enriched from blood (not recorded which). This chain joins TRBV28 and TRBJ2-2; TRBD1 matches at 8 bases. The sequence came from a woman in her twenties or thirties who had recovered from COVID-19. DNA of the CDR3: TGTGCCAGCAGCCGGACGACAGGGGCCGGGGAGCTGTTTTTT. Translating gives CASSRTTGAGELFF. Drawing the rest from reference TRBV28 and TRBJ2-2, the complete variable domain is DVKVTQSSRYLVKRTGEKVFLECVQDMDHENMFWYRQDPGLGLRLIYFSYDVKMKEKGDIPEGYSVSREKKERFSLILESASTNQTSMYLCASSRTTGAGELFFGEGSRLTVL.